What follows describes a single T cell receptor beta chain. Antigen: not known. The source of the sample is a study of T-cell memory formation after mild COVID-19. Study summary: The study found TCR clusters largely donor specific.

V was clipped by 6 bases and J by 4 bases, with 15 bases between them. Germline V gives CDR1 ENHRY, CDR2 SYGVKD. The CDR3 contains 14 residues. Broader study findings: That cross-reactive memory joined was suggested by some responding clones appearing in pre-infection memory. CD4+ contracting clones were found mainly in CM and EM, and CD8+ ones in EMRA.

TCR alpha and TCR beta cDNA libraries carrying sample barcodes and UMIs came from 5'RACE with constant-segment primers. One entry per CDR3 protein, called by TCRdb with MiXCR from the 5' RACE reads. There are 150,000 to 200,000 distinct CDR3 sequences in the sample; over 10% occur only once, and roughly 3.3% lies in the top ten. The rearrangement joins TRBV10-3 to TRBJ1-2, with a weak D call TRBD1 (5 bases). Sequenced: PBMCs or a T cell subset sorted from them (not recorded which). The sequence was collected from a man younger than 30 who had mild COVID-19 (a few samples of this study predate the infection). Cell type and time point are not known. CDR3 amino acids: CAIRGLRGVYGYTF. CDR3 bases: TGTGCCATCAGGGGCCTTCGGGGGGTCTATGGCTACACCTTC.